The TCR beta chain described here comes from a study of CD8 T cells in Susac syndrome. Germline values: CDR1 LGHNA, CDR2 YNFKEQ. The CDR3 is 19 amino acids. The J segment lost 1 base and the V segment lost 4 bases, leaving 17 bases of the junction unmatched. Reverse transcription of roughly 0.5 to 1 ug RNA was performed with random hexamers. Multiplex immunoSEQ PCR targeted 54 Vbeta and 13 Jbeta TCR beta segments. One entry per CDR3 protein results from TCRdb running MiXCR on the immunoSEQ multiplex PCR reads. This table holds under 200,000 distinct CDR3 sequences, 90% to 97% found once. The TCR sequence derives from a human donor with Susac syndrome. Sequencing was performed on CD4+ T cells from PBMCs. The chain links TRBV4-2 to TRBJ2-7, with TRBD2 matching over 9 bases. The CDR3 nucleotides read TGTGCCAGCAGCCGCATGGGGGGCGGGAGGGCCGGAGTGTCCTACGAGCAGTACTTC. Protein product: CASSRMGGGRAGVSYEQYF.